Each of the 18 T cell receptor beta chains below was sequenced from the same sample in a study of T cells after yellow fever vaccination (dated by TCRdb to between 2018 and 2021). What the treatment or condition label conveys for this sample: live attenuated yellow fever vaccine strain. Receptor amplification or capture employed 5' RACE. Sequencing relied on an Illumina HiSeq 2500. The public reads were quality trimmed at Q25 with fastp and then assembled into clones with MiXCR by TCRdb, keeping productive beta chains. When rows share a CDR3 protein, they turn into one entry using the most common DNA and genes. The sample records some 100,000 distinct CDR3 sequences, about 8.2% of which are singletons. The ten largest clonotypes hold roughly 15% of the sample. This sample comprised CD8+ T cells not binding an NS4B(214-222) dextramer, sorted from PBMCs, obtained approximately 16 days after the first yellow fever vaccination. The label giving this sample's cell subset or site can be read as: NS4B epitope dextramer-negative CD8 T cells. These TCRs come from a man younger than 30 who received the YFV17D yellow fever vaccine.

The chain joins TRBV4-3 to TRBJ2-1; D not certain. Germline V gene sequence: CDR1 LGHNA, CDR2 YSLEER. This CDR3 contains 15 residues. The ends were cut back, 0 bases at V and 4 bases at J, with 10 bases in the middle. The CDR3 DNA reads as TGCGCCAGCAGCCAAGATTCGGGCCAGTACAATGAGCAGTTCTTC. Its translation: CASSQDSGQYNEQFF.

This clonotype was seen only a few times. V is TRBV6-5 and J is TRBJ1-5; D is ambiguous. Germline lookup yields CDR1 MNHEY and CDR2 SVGAGI. The CDR3 extends over 17 amino acids. The V end was cut by 2 bases, the J end by 7 bases, with 21 bases between. CDR3 residues: CASSYAAGASLPQPQHF. The CDR3 DNA reads as TGTGCCAGCAGTTACGCGGCGGGCGCGAGTTTACCACAGCCCCAGCATTTT.

Only a few counts were recorded for this clonotype. This sequence joins TRBV7-8 and TRBJ1-1; D gene uncertain. V lost 5 bases, J lost 0 bases, and 10 bases lay in between. The CDR3 is made up of 14 amino acids. The germline V gene encodes CDR1 SGHVS and CDR2 FQNEAQ. CDR3 sequence reads: CASSPKVMNTEAFF. CDR3 DNA: TGTGCCAGCAGCCCTAAGGTGATGAACACTGAAGCTTTCTTT.

The chain's CDR3 is CASSQEDRGGFYNEQFF. CDR3 nucleotides: TGTGCCAGCAGCCAAGAGGACCGTGGGGGTTTCTACAATGAGCAGTTCTTC. V and J are TRBV14 and TRBJ2-1; D assignment may be TRBD1 or TRBD2 (5 bases each). The CDR3 sequence is 17 residues long. V shed 0 bases and J shed 3 bases, with 15 bases lying between them. Germline V gives CDR1 SGHDN, CDR2 FVKESK.

In this sample, this clonotype turned up a few times. The V gene is TRBV27, the J gene TRBJ2-2; D gene uncertain. There are 13 residues in the CDR3. Germline CDR1 MNHEY, CDR2 SMNVEV (reference sequence). V was trimmed by 2 bases and J by 5 bases, leaving 6 bases between them. The CDR3 DNA reads TGTGCCAGCAGTTTAACACTGACCGGGGAGCTGTTTTTT. Protein: CASSLTLTGELFF.

The genes are TRBV20-1 and TRBJ2-1; TRBD2 aligns across 9 bases. The CDR3 runs to 13 residues. The germline V gene has CDR1 DFQATT and CDR2 SNEGSKA (reference sequence). After removal of 5 bases from V and 9 bases from J, the junction contained 8 bases not matched to a gene. CDR3 DNA sequence: TGCAGTGCTGATAGCGGGGGAGCCGTTGAGCAGTTCTTC. Translation gives CSADSGGAVEQFF.

This clonotype appeared a few times. The chain is built from TRBV2 and TRBJ2-1, with D possibly being TRBD1 (6 bases). Germline assignment: CDR1 SNHLY and CDR2 FYNNEI. This CDR3 contains 14 residues. The V and J ends lost 0 bases and 4 bases respectively, with 7 bases between them. CDR3 amino acids: CASSEARGYNEQFF. CDR3 nucleotide sequence: TGTGCCAGCAGTGAAGCGAGGGGGTACAATGAGCAGTTCTTC.

This clonotype was counted only a few times. DNA of the CDR3: TGCGCCAGCAGCTTGGCCCCTTGGGATCTCCGGGACTACCCCCTTGGTACGCAGTATTTT. Residues: CASSLAPWDLRDYPLGTQYF. The chain joins TRBV5-1 to TRBJ2-3, with TRBD2 matching 7 bases. This CDR3 has 20 residues. The germline CDR1 and CDR2 sequences are SGHRS and YFSETQ. V shed 0 bases and J 8 bases; nucleotides not matched to a gene: 24.

This clonotype was seen a few times. V gene TRBV25-1 combines with J gene TRBJ1-6, with TRBD1 matching 8 bases. Germline lookup yields CDR1 MGHDK and CDR2 SYGVNS. This CDR3 is 15 amino acids long. Trimming at V came to 2 bases and at J to 9 bases, leaving 6 bases not matched to a gene. The CDR3 nucleotides are TGTGCCAGCAGTGAACTAGGACAGGGTGTTTCACCCCTCCACTTT. It translates to CASSELGQGVSPLHF.

This clonotype has a handful of counts. The V gene is TRBV11-2, the J gene TRBJ1-6; the D gene is possibly TRBD1 (6 bases). Germline-derived CDR1 and CDR2 are SGHAT and FQNNGV. V was clipped by 5 bases and J by 0 bases, with 17 bases between them. CDR3 length: 18 residues. CDR3 sequence: CASSKGIGTYSYNSPLHF. Here the CDR3 DNA reads TGTGCCAGCAGCAAAGGGATAGGGACATACTCCTATAATTCACCCCTCCACTTT.

CDR3 sequence (DNA): TGTGCCACCACAACCCCGGGACACGGATACAATGAGCAGTTCTTC. It yields the protein CATTTPGHGYNEQFF. V usage is TRBV24-1 and J usage is TRBJ2-1; a possible D gene is TRBD1 (6 bases). CDR1 is KGHDR and CDR2 is SFDVKD in the germline V gene. The CDR3 spans 15 residues. The ends were cut back, 8 bases at V and 4 bases at J, with 17 bases in the middle.

The CDR3 reads CASSLDVGDTEAFF. DNA of the CDR3: TGTGCCAGCAGCTTGGATGTGGGTGACACTGAAGCTTTCTTT. The chain combines TRBV5-6 with TRBJ1-1; no firm D call. The CDR3 runs to 14 residues. Germline loops: CDR1 SGHDT, CDR2 YYEEEE. The germline V and J ends were trimmed by 0 bases and 3 bases, with 9 bases remaining between them.

In its sample, this clonotype was seen many times. CDR3 in amino acids: CASSQDPAGTGSEQFF. CDR3 sequence (DNA): TGCGCCAGCAGCCAAGATCCGGCGGGGACAGGATCTGAGCAGTTCTTC. The rearrangement uses TRBV4-1 and TRBJ2-1; 8 bases align to TRBD1. Germline CDR1 and CDR2: MGHRA and YSYEKL. V trimming: 0 bases; J trimming: 9 bases; junction bases outside the gene matches: 10. The CDR3 sequence is 16 residues long.

The J gene is TRBJ1-1, the V gene TRBV5-1; possible D gene TRBD1, 5 bases. The V end was cut by 4 bases, the J end by 1 base, with 11 bases between. The CDR3 length is 14 residues. CDR1 SGHRS and CDR2 YFSETQ come from the germline V gene. CDR3 residues: CASSPGGGNTEAFF. The CDR3 nucleotides read TGCGCCAGCAGCCCCGGCGGGGGGAACACTGAAGCTTTCTTT. Drawing the rest from reference TRBV5-1 and TRBJ1-1, the complete variable domain is KAGVTQTPRYLIKTRGQQVTLSCSPISGHRSVSWYQQTPGQGLQFLFEYFSETQRNKGNFPGRFSGRQFSNSRSEMNVSTLELGDSALYLCASSPGGGNTEAFFGQGTRLTVV.

V and J are TRBV9 and TRBJ2-7; D ambiguous. The CDR3 sequence is 13 residues long. CDR1 is SGDLS and CDR2 is YYNGEE in the germline V gene. The germline V and J ends were trimmed by 3 bases and 5 bases, with 12 bases remaining between them. For the CDR3, the DNA is TGTGCCAGCAGCGCACCCAACTTCCACGAGCAGTACTTC. Translating gives CASSAPNFHEQYF.

The chain links TRBV9 to TRBJ2-7; D gene ambiguous. V gave up 2 bases and J gave up 3 bases, with 9 bases separating them. Germline CDR1 and CDR2: SGDLS and YYNGEE. The CDR3 has 13 amino acids. CDR3: CASSVADFYEQYF. The CDR3 DNA is TGTGCCAGCAGCGTGGCTGATTTCTACGAGCAGTACTTC.

This clonotype was detected ten times or more. The V gene is TRBV29-1, the J gene TRBJ1-1, with D uncertain. The V gene lost 0 bases and the J gene lost 9 bases, with 5 bases spanning the gap. The CDR3 is 10 residues long. Germline-derived CDR1 and CDR2 are SQVTM and ANQGSEA. The DNA for the CDR3 is TGCAGCGTTGAAGATCTGAAAGCTTTCTTT. Encoded protein: CSVEDLKAFF.

This clonotype has at least ten counts. This chain uses TRBV5-1 with TRBJ2-1; no firm D call. The CDR3 loop spans 11 amino acids. Deletions cut 2 bases from V and 6 bases from J, with 3 bases between. CDR1 and CDR2 (germline): SGHRS, YFSETQ. In nucleotides, the CDR3 is TGCGCCAGCAGCTTTCGCAATGAGCAGTTCTTC. Encoded protein: CASSFRNEQFF.